This record looks at one T cell receptor (beta chain) sequence and its context. The entry originates in a study of blood T cell repertoires in COVID-19. TCRdb's copy holds only in-frame clones and misses some; the assay was immunoSEQ multiplex PCR. This sample has some 78,000 clones, with about four fifths found just once. Germline assignment: CDR1 SNHLY and CDR2 FYNNEI. The CDR3 consists of 14 residues. After removal of 6 bases from V and 3 bases from J, the junction contained 3 bases not matched to a gene. Material: peripheral blood. This chain links TRBV2 with TRBJ2-2; 8 nucleotides align to TRBD1. The receptor was isolated from a man between 45 and 60 years old with acute or convalescent COVID-19. CDR3 DNA: TGTGCCAGCAGGGACAGGGTATACACCGGGGAGCTGTTTTTT. Protein sequence: CASRDRVYTGELFF.